A single sample is the source of the 28 T cell receptor beta chains below, sequenced in a study of shared clonotypes between healthy human individuals. Naive CD8 cells comprised CD45RO-negative, CCR7-positively selected cells, excluding terminally differentiated effector memory CD45RA+ cells. The table came from immunoSEQ multiplex PCR; TCRdb's copy has only in-frame clones and leaves some out. The sample lists 800,000 or so clones; 95% to 97% were seen once. The sequencing input was naive CD8+ T cells sorted from blood. These receptors were taken from a man aged 25 to 45 in good health.

This chain joins TRBV7-2 and TRBJ2-7; TRBD2 matches at 9 bases. After removal of 0 bases from V and 0 bases from J, the junction contained 0 bases not matched to a gene. Germline V gene data show CDR1 as SGHTA and CDR2 as FQGNSA. The CDR3 runs to 15 residues. The CDR3: CASSLASGSSYEQYF. The CDR3 DNA reads TGTGCCAGCAGCTTAGCTAGCGGGAGCTCCTACGAGCAGTACTTC.

On this clone itself: The junction differs from germline at one of its ends, possibly a read error. The V and J genes are TRBV7-9 and TRBJ2-7, with a weak D call TRBD2 (6 bases). CDR1 is SEHNR and CDR2 is FQNEAQ in the germline V gene (reference sequence). The CDR3 consists of 15 residues. CDR3 amino acids: CASSPGEAGSFEQYF. The CDR3 DNA is TGTGCCAGCAGCCCCGGGGAGGCGGGATCCTTCGAGCAGTACTTC.

This clone appeared once. This chain links TRBV7-2 with TRBJ1-2; a weak D match, TRBD1 (5 bases). The CDR3 has 13 residues. The V end was cut by 7 bases, the J end by 4 bases, with 13 bases between. CDR1 is SGHTA and CDR2 is FQGNSA in the germline V gene. The CDR3, as DNA: TGTGCCAGCACCGGGTCGGGGGTCTATGGCTACACCTTC. It translates to CASTGSGVYGYTF.

The rearrangement joins TRBV2 to TRBJ2-7; 7 bases agree with TRBD2. Germline CDR1 reads SNHLY; CDR2 reads FYNNEI. J gave up 6 bases and V 6 bases, and 5 bases lay outside the gene matches. This CDR3 has 12 amino acids. This CDR3 reads CASRGGLGEQYF. DNA for the CDR3: TGTGCCAGCAGGGGAGGGTTGGGCGAGCAGTACTTC.

This clone was detected once. The chain carries TRBV6-1 and TRBJ1-5, with a possible D match to TRBD1 (6 bases). Trimming stripped 1 base from V and 0 bases from J, with 10 bases between. CDR1 is MNHNS, CDR2 SASEGT, per germline. The CDR3 is made up of 16 amino acids. CDR3 protein: CASSEGGPVSNQPQHF. The CDR3 DNA reads TGTGCCAGCAGTGAAGGGGGGCCCGTTAGCAATCAGCCCCAGCATTTT.

This chain uses TRBV28 with TRBJ1-5; no definite D call. The V gene's germline CDR1 is MDHEN and CDR2 SYDVKM. The germline V and J ends were trimmed by 10 bases and 0 bases, with 13 bases remaining between them. The CDR3 loop spans 14 amino acids. The CDR3 DNA reads TGTGCCACCAATCCGGGAAATAGCAATCAGCCCCAGCATTTT. It is translated as CATNPGNSNQPQHF.

The chain carries TRBV2 and TRBJ2-1; tentative D call: TRBD1 (6 bases). The CDR3 is 12 residues long. The germline CDR1 and CDR2 sequences are SNHLY and FYNNEI. V shed 6 bases and J shed 6 bases, with 9 bases lying between them. Here the CDR3 reads CASSLGANEQFF. CDR3 nucleotides: TGTGCCAGCAGCCTGGGGGCCAATGAGCAGTTCTTC.

The V and J genes are TRBV19 and TRBJ2-5; D is unclear. From germline, CDR1 is LNHDA and CDR2 SQIVND (reference sequence). The CDR3 is 9 residues long. The CDR3 loop reads CFGKETQYF. In DNA form, the CDR3 reads TGTTTTGGGAAAGAGACCCAGTACTTC.

The CDR3 spells CASSLDLGPQYQETQYF. Here the CDR3 DNA reads TGTGCCAGCAGCTTGGATCTTGGACCCCAGTACCAAGAGACCCAGTACTTC. The gene calls are TRBV5-4 and TRBJ2-5, with D hard to call. The CDR3 is 17 amino acids. V was pared by 0 bases and J by 0 bases, with 15 bases between. CDR1 is SGHNT and CDR2 is YYREEE in the germline V gene (reference sequence).

Turning to this clone: Mismatch with germline at one junction end may stem from a read error. The gene calls are TRBV7-7 and TRBJ2-1, with D possibly being TRBD2 (6 bases). CDR1 and CDR2 (germline): SSHAT, FNYEAQ (reference sequence). The CDR3 runs 18 residues. Here the CDR3 reads CASSLKPGRGITYNEQFF. As DNA, the CDR3 is TGTGCTAGCAGCTTAAAGCCGGGTCGGGGGATAACCTACAATGAGCAGTTCTTC.

DNA for the CDR3: TGTGCCAGCAGCATACAGGGGACTGGGGCCAACGTCCTGACTTTC. Its translation: CASSIQGTGANVLTF. This chain connects TRBV9 to TRBJ2-6, with 7 nucleotides matching TRBD1. The CDR3 has 15 residues. Germline CDR1 reads SGDLS; CDR2 reads YYNGEE. The J segment lost 2 bases and the V segment lost 4 bases, leaving 3 bases of the junction unmatched.

Details on this clone: Other DNA sequences from this sample encode an identical CDR3 as well. The V call is TRBV7-9, the J call TRBJ1-5; no clear D. Trimming took 1 base from V and 7 from J, leaving 11 bases between them. This CDR3 spans 14 amino acids. Germline CDR1 is SEHNR and CDR2 is FQNEAQ (reference sequence). For the CDR3, the DNA is TGTGCCAGCAGCTTAGGCGGGGTAAGGCAGCCCCAGCATTTT. Translation: CASSLGGVRQPQHF.

DNA of the CDR3: TGCAGCGTTGAAGATCCGGGACTAGCGGGAGGGGGAGTTCGCTATGAGCAGTTCTTC. Protein: CSVEDPGLAGGGVRYEQFF. The V call is TRBV29-1, the J call TRBJ2-1, with TRBD2 matching over 16 bases. The germline gives CDR1 SQVTM, CDR2 ANQGSEA. V lost 0 bases to trimming and J lost 8 bases; unmatched junction nucleotides: 13. The CDR3 runs 19 residues.

This clone was seen just once. The chain employs TRBV2 and TRBJ1-1; 9 bases align to TRBD1. Germline CDR1 and CDR2: SNHLY and FYNNEI. CDR3 length: 16 residues. Trimming took 4 bases from V and 0 from J; bases not matched to a gene: 6. The CDR3 nucleotides are TGTGCCAGCAGTGGAGGGACAGGGTTTTTGAACACTGAAGCTTTCTTT. Translation gives CASSGGTGFLNTEAFF.

The chain recombines TRBV19 with TRBJ2-7, with a weak D call TRBD2 (6 bases). The CDR3 extends over 15 amino acids. The germline V gene encodes CDR1 LNHDA and CDR2 SQIVND (reference sequence). The V gene lost 0 bases and the J gene lost 3 bases, with 12 bases spanning the gap. CDR3 coding DNA: TGTGCCAGTAGTATAGATGGGACTCATAACTACGAGCAGTACTTC. Translating gives CASSIDGTHNYEQYF.

The table lists this clone with a count of one. V usage is TRBV6-6 and J usage is TRBJ2-7, with TRBD1 matching over 8 bases. V lost 5 bases and J lost 5; bases outside the gene matches: 5. CDR1 and CDR2 (germline): MNHNY, SVGAGI (reference sequence). The CDR3 sequence is 13 residues long. CDR3 coding DNA: TGTGCCAGCAGTCAGACAGGGGTCCACGAGCAGTACTTC. Translation: CASSQTGVHEQYF.

This clone was counted once. This chain uses TRBV4-2 with TRBJ2-3; 15 positions match TRBD2. V dropped 0 bases and J dropped 4; count of bases not matched to a gene: 14. The germline CDR1 and CDR2 sequences are LGHNA and YNFKEQ. CDR3 length equals 21 residues. CDR3 amino acids: CASSQDTRWGLAGGKSDTQYF. The CDR3, as DNA: TGTGCCAGCAGCCAAGACACTAGGTGGGGACTAGCGGGAGGAAAATCAGATACGCAGTATTTT.

This chain links TRBV19 with TRBJ2-1; TRBD2 agrees at 9 bases. CDR3 length equals 15 residues. With 3 bases clipped from V and 4 bases from J, the junction kept 4 bases outside the gene matches. In germline, CDR1 is LNHDA, CDR2 SQIVND (reference sequence). The CDR3 nucleotides are TGTGCCAGTAGTATGAGTCTAGCGGGATACAATGAGCAGTTCTTC. Its translation is CASSMSLAGYNEQFF.

V and J are TRBV27 and TRBJ2-4; D might be TRBD1 (6 bases). The CDR3 totals 14 residues. Germline values: CDR1 MNHEY, CDR2 SMNVEV (reference sequence). The V and J ends lost 6 bases and 2 bases respectively, with 11 bases between them. CDR3 sequence: CASRLQGSKNIQYF. As DNA, the CDR3 is TGTGCCAGCAGACTACAGGGTTCCAAAAACATTCAGTACTTC.

This clone came up once. The gene calls are TRBV7-9 and TRBJ2-1, with a possible D match to TRBD1 (7 bases). Per germline, CDR1 SEHNR and CDR2 FQNEAQ (reference sequence). V gave up 1 base and J gave up 8 bases, with 18 bases separating them. The length of the CDR3 is 16 residues. The DNA of the CDR3 is TGTGCCAGCAGCTTAGGGATCTTACAGGGGAGGTATGAGCAGTTCTTC. Residues: CASSLGILQGRYEQFF.

V and J are TRBV10-3 and TRBJ2-3, with D possibly matching TRBD1 (5 bases). The V gene lost 0 bases and the J gene lost 4 bases, with 8 bases spanning the gap. Germline lookup yields CDR1 ENHRY and CDR2 SYGVKD. This CDR3 spans 14 amino acids. The CDR3 nucleotides read TGTGCCATCAGTGAGTCGGGGCCCCCAGATACGCAGTATTTT. Protein: CAISESGPPDTQYF.

CDR3 amino acids: CASSLGGITYNEQFF. DNA for the CDR3: TGTGCCAGCAGCTTGGGTGGAATCACCTACAATGAGCAGTTCTTC. V is TRBV5-4 and J is TRBJ2-1; D is ambiguous. Trimming cost V 0 bases and J 2 bases, with 9 bases left between them. This CDR3 has 15 amino acids. Germline CDR1 reads SGHNT; CDR2 reads YYREEE (reference sequence).

The rearrangement joins TRBV9 to TRBJ2-7, with D tentatively TRBD1 (6 bases). Trimming removed 3 bases at V and 1 base at J, with 11 bases between. The germline gives CDR1 SGDLS, CDR2 YYNGEE. The CDR3 length is 14 residues. As DNA, the CDR3 is TGTGCCAGCAGCGAGGTGGACAGTTCCTACGAGCAGTACTTC. Amino acids: CASSEVDSSYEQYF.

This chain joins TRBV29-1 and TRBJ2-3; 7 nucleotides line up with TRBD2. The V gene end was trimmed by 4 bases and the J gene end by 1 base; junction bases not matched to a gene: 14. The CDR3 has 17 residues. Germline V lookup: CDR1 SQVTM, CDR2 ANQGSEA. The CDR3 DNA is TGCAGCGTTGGGGCGGCGGGAGTTTTGGTCGGCACAGATACGCAGTATTTT. Protein: CSVGAAGVLVGTDTQYF.

V gene TRBV14 combines with J gene TRBJ2-6, with a possible D match to TRBD2 (5 bases). There are 18 residues in the CDR3. V gave up 5 bases and J gave up 0 bases, with 17 bases separating them. Germline CDR1 and CDR2: SGHDN and FVKESK. The CDR3 sequence: CASSKDFLPLSGANVLTF. In DNA, the CDR3 is TGTGCCAGCAGCAAGGACTTTCTCCCCCTCTCTGGGGCCAACGTCCTGACTTTC.

J is TRBJ1-5 and V is TRBV2, with unresolved D. The CDR3 has 14 amino acids. The V and J ends lost 4 bases and 6 bases respectively, with 13 bases between them. The germline V gene encodes CDR1 SNHLY and CDR2 FYNNEI. CDR3 nucleotide sequence: TGTGCCAGCAGTGGCTGGGATTCTGGTCAGCCCCAGCATTTT. This translates into CASSGWDSGQPQHF.

Notes on this clone: This CDR3 fails to terminate in the conserved phenylalanine or tryptophan, so it likely reflects a read error. The DNA is left out, because the CDR3 cannot be placed on it with certainty; the CDR3 is given as TCRdb lists it. The V gene is TRBV10-3, the J gene TRBJ1-1; TRBD1, the D gene given by the table, was not confirmed from the DNA. Germline values: CDR1 ENHRY, CDR2 SYGVKD. Counting both end residues, the CDR3 totals 13 amino acids. The CDR3 spells CAISESVRDTLLS.

This clone was seen once. The rearrangement uses TRBV7-9 and TRBJ2-7; the D call may be TRBD1 or TRBD2 (5 bases each). The CDR3 has 15 amino acids. The V gene lost 1 base and the J gene lost 4 bases, with 14 bases spanning the gap. Germline V gene lookup returns CDR1 SEHNR and CDR2 FQNEAQ (reference sequence). DNA for the CDR3: TGTGCCAGCAGCTTAGTTGAGGGGTCTAGGTACGAGCAGTACTTC. Protein product: CASSLVEGSRYEQYF.